This T cell receptor beta chain originates from a study of cytomegalovirus exposure and HLA in healthy donors. V was shortened by 3 bases and J by 0 bases, with 15 bases between the two germline ends. CDR1 and CDR2 (germline): LNHDA, SQIVND (reference sequence). This CDR3 spans 17 amino acids. The PCR used 60 Vbeta and 13 Jbeta primers. Original data processing: Per a later analysis, the number of unique TCR beta chains was some 75 million, of which 9 million to 12 million were shared. The method was immunoSEQ multiplex PCR; TCRdb's version includes in-frame clones alone and lacks a portion of them. The V and J calls and clone size were taken over from that table, and D and trimming were inferred from the DNA. The data show 200,000 to 250,000 clones, 78% seen once.

Source material: PBMCs. The V and J genes are TRBV19 and TRBJ2-4; no firm D call. The receptor was isolated from a boy between 10 and 17 years old in good health and CMV-seronegative. CDR3 residues: CASSILRPPLAKNIQYF. The CDR3 DNA reads as TGTGCCAGTAGTATCTTGAGGCCGCCCCTAGCCAAAAACATTCAGTACTTC.